The sequence of this T cell receptor beta chain was determined in a study of cytomegalovirus exposure and HLA in healthy donors. The wider study: The roughly 120 validation repertoires were reported in a later analysis to have been generated on the same platform as the 500 to 700 first-cohort repertoires. The study, taken as a whole, reports: The study labeled 164 TCR beta chains cytomegalovirus-associated. For cytomegalovirus status, the classifier reportedly gave diagnoses with high specificity and sensitivity. Through in vitro validation, three CMV-associated chains were shown to be specific for CMV antigens.

Remarks on this clone: Its antigen remains unknown.

Generated by immunoSEQ multiplex PCR, the TCRdb table keeps only in-frame clones and is missing some. The sample records 55,000 to 75,000 clones, nearly 95% being singletons. Per germline, CDR1 MNHEY and CDR2 SMNVEV (reference sequence). The CDR3 has 13 residues. V shed 6 bases and J shed 3 bases, with 9 bases lying between them. The source material was PBMCs. This TCR derives from a man aged 18 to 30 in good health and CMV-seropositive. The V gene is TRBV27, the J gene TRBJ1-5; perhaps TRBD1 as D (5 bases). CDR3 sequence: CASRRQYNQPQHF. Written as DNA, the CDR3 is TGTGCCAGCAGACGACAGTACAATCAGCCCCAGCATTTT.